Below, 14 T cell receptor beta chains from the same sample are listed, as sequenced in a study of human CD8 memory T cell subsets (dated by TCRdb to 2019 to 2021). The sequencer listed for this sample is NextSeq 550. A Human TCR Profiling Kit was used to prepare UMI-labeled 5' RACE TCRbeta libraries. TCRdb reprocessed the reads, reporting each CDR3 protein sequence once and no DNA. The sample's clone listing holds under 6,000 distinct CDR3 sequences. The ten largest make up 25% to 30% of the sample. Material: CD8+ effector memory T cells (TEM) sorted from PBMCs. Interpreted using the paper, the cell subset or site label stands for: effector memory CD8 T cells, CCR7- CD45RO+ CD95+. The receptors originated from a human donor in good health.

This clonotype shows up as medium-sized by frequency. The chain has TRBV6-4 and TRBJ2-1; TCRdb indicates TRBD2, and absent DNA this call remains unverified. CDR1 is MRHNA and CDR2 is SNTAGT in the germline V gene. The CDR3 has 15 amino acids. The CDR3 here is CASSDSSGGANEQFF.

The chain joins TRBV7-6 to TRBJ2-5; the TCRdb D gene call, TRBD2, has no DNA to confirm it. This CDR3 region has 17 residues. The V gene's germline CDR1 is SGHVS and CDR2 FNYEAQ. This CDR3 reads CASSSLPTGGSKETQYF.

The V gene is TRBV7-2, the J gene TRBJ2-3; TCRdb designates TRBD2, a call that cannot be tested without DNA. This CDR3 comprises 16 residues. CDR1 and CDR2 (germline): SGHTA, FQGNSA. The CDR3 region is CASSLDGGSTTDTQYF.

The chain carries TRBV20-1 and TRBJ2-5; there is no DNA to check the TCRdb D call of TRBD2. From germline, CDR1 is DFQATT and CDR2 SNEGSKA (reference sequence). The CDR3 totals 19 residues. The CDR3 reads CSARVQGGQRGGPQETQYF.

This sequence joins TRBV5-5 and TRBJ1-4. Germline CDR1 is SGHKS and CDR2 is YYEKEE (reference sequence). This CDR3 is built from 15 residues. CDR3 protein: CASSLRPATNEKLFF. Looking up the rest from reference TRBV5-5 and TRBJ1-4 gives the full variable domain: DAGVTQSPTHLIKTRGQQVTLRCSPISGHKSVSWYQQVLGQGPQFIFQYYEKEERGRGNFPDRFSARQFPNYSSELNVNALLLGDSALYLCASSLRPATNEKLFFGSGTQLSVL.

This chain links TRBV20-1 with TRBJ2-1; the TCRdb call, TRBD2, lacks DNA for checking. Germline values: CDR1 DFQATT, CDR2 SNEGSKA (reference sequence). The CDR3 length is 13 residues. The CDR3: CSGLAEFYNEQFF.

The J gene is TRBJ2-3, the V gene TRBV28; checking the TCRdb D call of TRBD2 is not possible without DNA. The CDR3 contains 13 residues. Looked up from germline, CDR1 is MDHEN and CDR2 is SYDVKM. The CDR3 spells CASSPSGGDTQYF.

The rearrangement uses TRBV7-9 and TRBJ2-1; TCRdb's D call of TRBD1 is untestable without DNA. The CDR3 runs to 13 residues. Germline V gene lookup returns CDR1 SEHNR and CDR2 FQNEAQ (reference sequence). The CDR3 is CASVGDSYNEQFF.

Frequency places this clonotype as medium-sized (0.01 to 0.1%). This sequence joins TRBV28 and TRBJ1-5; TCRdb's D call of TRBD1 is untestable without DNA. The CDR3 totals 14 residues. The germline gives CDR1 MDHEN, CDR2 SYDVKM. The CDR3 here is CASSLLQGVQPQHF.

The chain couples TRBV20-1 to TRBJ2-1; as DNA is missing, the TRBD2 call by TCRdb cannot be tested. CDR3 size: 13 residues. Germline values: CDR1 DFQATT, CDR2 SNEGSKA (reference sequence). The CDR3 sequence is CSAPSGSYNEQFF.

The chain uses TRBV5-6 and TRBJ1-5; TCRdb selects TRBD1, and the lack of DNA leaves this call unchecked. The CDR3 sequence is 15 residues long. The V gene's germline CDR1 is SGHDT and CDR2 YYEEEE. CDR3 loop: CASSLGAGIYQPQHF.

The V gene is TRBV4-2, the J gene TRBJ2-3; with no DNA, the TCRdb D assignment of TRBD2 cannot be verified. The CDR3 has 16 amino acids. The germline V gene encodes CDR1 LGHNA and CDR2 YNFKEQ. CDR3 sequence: CASSQGLAGGPDTQYF.

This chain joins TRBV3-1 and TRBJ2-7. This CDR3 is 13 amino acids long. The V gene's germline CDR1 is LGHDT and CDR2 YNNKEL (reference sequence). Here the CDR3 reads CASSPEPSYEQYF.

CDR3 sequence reads: CASSNTGTYEQYF. The V and J genes are TRBV19 and TRBJ2-7; TCRdb returns TRBD1, unconfirmable since there is no DNA. This CDR3 has 13 residues. CDR1 is LNHDA and CDR2 is SQIVND in the germline V gene (reference sequence). Looking up the rest from reference TRBV19 and TRBJ2-7 gives the full variable domain: DGGITQSPKYLFRKEGQNVTLSCEQNLNHDAMYWYRQDPGQGLRLIYYSQIVNDFQKGDIAEGYSVSREKKESFPLTVTSAQKNPTAFYLCASSNTGTYEQYFGPGTRLTVT.